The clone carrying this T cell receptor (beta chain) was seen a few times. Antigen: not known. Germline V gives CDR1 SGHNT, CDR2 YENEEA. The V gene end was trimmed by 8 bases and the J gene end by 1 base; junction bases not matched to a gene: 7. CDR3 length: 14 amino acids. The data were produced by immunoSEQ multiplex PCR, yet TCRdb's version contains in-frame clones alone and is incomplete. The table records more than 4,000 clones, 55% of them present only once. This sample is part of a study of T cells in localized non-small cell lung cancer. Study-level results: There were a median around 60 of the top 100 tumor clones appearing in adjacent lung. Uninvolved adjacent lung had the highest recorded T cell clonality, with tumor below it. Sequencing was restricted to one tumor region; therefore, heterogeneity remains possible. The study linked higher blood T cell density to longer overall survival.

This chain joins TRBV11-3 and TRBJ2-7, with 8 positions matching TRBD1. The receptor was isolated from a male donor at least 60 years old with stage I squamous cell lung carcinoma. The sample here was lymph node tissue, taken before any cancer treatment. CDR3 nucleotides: TGTGCCAGCCAGAGAAGGACAGGGTCCTACGAGCAGTACTTC. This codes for CASQRRTGSYEQYF.